This record covers a single TCR beta chain. This clonotype showed up many times. It lacks a known antigen. No qualities accompany the bases; no much larger clone lies one base away. Trimming leaves V shorter by 6 bases and J shorter by 2 bases, with the junction holding 3 bases beyond the gene matches. CDR1 and CDR2 are read off the germline V gene (reference sequence) as DFQATT and SNEGSKA. The CDR3 has 12 amino acids, counting the end cysteine and phenylalanine. CDR3 DNA only is kept here, 36 bases in frame from base 1. A patient counted as having stable Graves' hyperthyroidism if no progression to ophthalmopathy occurred over 18 months of follow-up. Hyperthyroidism patients were newly diagnosed, had a disease duration of under 2 months, and were aged 18 to 65 years. Any patient with an uncontrolled infection, another autoimmune disease, pregnancy or lactation was excluded. Clinical symptoms, serum thyroxine and TRAb, thyroid ultrasound, and orbital computed tomography formed the basis for the diagnoses. Ficoll-Paque density gradient centrifugation was used to isolate PBMCs from around 10 ml of fresh peripheral blood. Total RNA was extracted with Trizol reagent, and quality was checked on an Agilent 2100 Bioanalyzer.

The sample comes from a study of T cells in Graves' hyperthyroidism and ophthalmopathy (dated by TCRdb to about 2019). For context, the study as a whole: Peripheral blood samples were taken at the time of initial diagnosis, prior to any treatment. TCR V-J signatures able to tell the groups apart were searched for in a discovery cohort of some 97 patients, of whom fewer than 45 had Graves' ophthalmopathy and around 58 had stable Graves' hyperthyroidism. Whether ophthalmopathy could be predicted prospectively was tested in an independent validation cohort made up of roughly 19 hyperthyroidism patients plus 17 patients who later progressed to ophthalmopathy. For training and testing, the roughly 93 patients in the discovery cohort were randomly divided in a 7:3 ratio. In more than 5 Graves' hyperthyroidism patients, the study also compared T-cell repertoires from thyroid tissue with T-cell repertoires from blood. Once sampling was done, hyperthyroidism patients were given methimazole at a starting dose of 30 mg daily, whereas ophthalmopathy patients were given high-dose intravenous methylprednisolone. The paper describes TCR Vbeta CDR3 sequencing of 120 to 150 peripheral blood samples, made up of some 40 ophthalmopathy patients, approximately 76 hyperthyroidism patients and about 17 progressor patients. The study at large found these results: Most expanded thyroid clonotypes (frequency above 0.001) were also found in blood, which suggests that blood repertoires may mirror thyroid immune responses. In validation, the model predicted progression to ophthalmopathy with 55% to 71% sensitivity and less than 75% specificity, a median of 6.5 months before onset. A 13 V-J signature model separated ophthalmopathy from stable hyperthyroidism, with approximately 87% sensitivity and approximately 81% specificity in cross-validation and 80%/75% in testing. Sample size was not statistically predetermined, and blinding of investigators to group allocation was not performed.

Amplification of TCR beta CDR3 regions was carried out from RNA transcripts. The first round of RT-PCR for the TCR CDR3 was performed with the HTBI primer set and the Qiagen OneStep RT-PCR kit. A second multiplex PCR round built the libraries, followed by size selection and purification. Libraries were sequenced paired-end with 100 bp reads on an Illumina HiSeq2000. The study's own analysis went as follows. SOAPnuke was used to process the raw data, removing reads that contained adapters or uncalled bases, had a mean Phred below 15, or lacked an exact match to the constant primer or identifier. COPE v1.2.5 was used to merge high-quality paired reads, and clonotypes were defined as unique nucleotide sequences. Clonotypes were aligned to IMGT TRBV, TRBD and TRBJ reference segments using MiTCR v1.1. The analysis included only V-J combinations with a frequency above 0.0001, which together covered more than 99% of the repertoires. A TCS score was defined as the ratio of F50 (clonal expansion) to E x V (chaos), with BLOSUM62-based TCRdist applied between CDR3 peptides within each V-J. Welch's t-statistics and random forest reduced several hundred V-J features to some 14, which were used in a naive Bayes classifier (R e1071). TCRdb trimmed the raw reads at Q25, called clones with MiXCR and kept productive beta chains. Each record represents a unique CDR3 protein, reported with the most common genes and DNA among its rows. TCRdb, rather than the study authors, made the V and J calls. This sample gives roughly 700,000 distinct CDR3 sequences in total; about 15% of them show up just once. The ten biggest clones cover roughly a tenth of the sample.

Recombination linked TRBV20-1 to TRBJ2-7, and 8 bases in between align with TRBD1. The sequence came from a woman younger than 30 with Graves' hyperthyroidism. Sequenced input: blood. The CDR3 loop reads CSARQGPYEQYF. The sequenced DNA: TGCAGTGCCCGACAGGGGCCCTACGAGCAGTACTTC.